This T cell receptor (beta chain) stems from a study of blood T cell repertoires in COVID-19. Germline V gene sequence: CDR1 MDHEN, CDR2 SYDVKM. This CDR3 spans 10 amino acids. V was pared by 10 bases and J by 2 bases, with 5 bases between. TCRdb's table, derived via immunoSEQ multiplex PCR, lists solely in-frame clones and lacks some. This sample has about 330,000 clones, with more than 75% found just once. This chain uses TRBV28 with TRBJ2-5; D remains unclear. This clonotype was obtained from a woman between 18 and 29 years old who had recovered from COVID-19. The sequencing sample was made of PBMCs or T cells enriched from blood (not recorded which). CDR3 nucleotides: TGTGCCACTCGTCAAGAGACCCAGTACTTC. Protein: CATRQETQYF.